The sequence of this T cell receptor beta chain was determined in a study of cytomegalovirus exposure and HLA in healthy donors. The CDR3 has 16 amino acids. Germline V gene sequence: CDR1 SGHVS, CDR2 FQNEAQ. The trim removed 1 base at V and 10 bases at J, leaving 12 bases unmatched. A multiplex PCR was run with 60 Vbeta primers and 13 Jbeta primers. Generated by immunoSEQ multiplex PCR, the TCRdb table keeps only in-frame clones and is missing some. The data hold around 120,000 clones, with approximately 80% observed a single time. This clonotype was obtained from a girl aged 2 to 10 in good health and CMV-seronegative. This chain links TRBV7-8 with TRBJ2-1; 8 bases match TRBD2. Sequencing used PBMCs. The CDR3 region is CASSLGSSGGYREQFF. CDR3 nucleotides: TGTGCCAGCAGCTTAGGGTCGAGCGGGGGCTATCGGGAGCAGTTCTTC.